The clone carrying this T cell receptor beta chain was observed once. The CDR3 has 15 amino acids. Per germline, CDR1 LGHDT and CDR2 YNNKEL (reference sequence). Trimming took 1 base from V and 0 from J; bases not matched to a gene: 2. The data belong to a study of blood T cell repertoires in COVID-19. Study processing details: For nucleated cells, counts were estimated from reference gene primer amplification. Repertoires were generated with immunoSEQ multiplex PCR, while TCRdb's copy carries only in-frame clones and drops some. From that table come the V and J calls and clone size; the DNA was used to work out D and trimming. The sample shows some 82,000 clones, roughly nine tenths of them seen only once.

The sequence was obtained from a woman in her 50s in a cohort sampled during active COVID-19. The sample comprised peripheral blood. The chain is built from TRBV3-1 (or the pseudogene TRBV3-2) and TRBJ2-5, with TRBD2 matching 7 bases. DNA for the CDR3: TGTGCCAGCAGCCAAGGGCGGGGGTACCAAGAGACCCAGTACTTC. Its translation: CASSQGRGYQETQYF.